This passage covers 11 T cell receptor beta chains from one sample sequenced in a study of PD-L1 blockade in urothelial cancer. The method was immunoSEQ multiplex PCR; TCRdb's version includes in-frame clones alone and lacks a portion of them. The top ten clones hold roughly 25% of a sample with fewer than 50,000 clones, around nine tenths of them seen once. Time point given: pretreatment peripheral blood. Specimen: PBMCs, collected around atezolizumab (anti-PD-L1) treatment. Receptors were obtained from a donor aged 40 or over with urothelial cancer.

This chain uses TRBV7-3 with TRBJ2-3, with D maybe TRBD1 (5 bases). V was trimmed by 2 bases and J by 6 bases, leaving 12 bases between them. The CDR3 is 14 residues long. Germline V CDR1 and CDR2: SGHTA, FQGTGA. CDR3 amino acids: CASSLGARWDTQYF. DNA of the CDR3: TGTGCCAGCAGCTTAGGGGCTCGATGGGATACGCAGTATTTT.

This clone was counted only a few times. The rearrangement links TRBV30 to TRBJ1-5; D is possibly TRBD1 (6 bases). This CDR3 has 14 residues. V was shortened by 3 bases and J by 3 bases, with 12 bases between the two germline ends. Germline V CDR1 and CDR2: GTSNPN, SVGIG (reference sequence). CDR3 bases: TGTGCCTGGAGAGGTTGGGGGCCCAATCAGCCCCAGCATTTT. It translates to CAWRGWGPNQPQHF.

This rearrangement joins TRBV5-1 to TRBJ2-2, with 10 bases identical to TRBD2. The CDR3 totals 16 residues. Losses at the gene ends were 4 bases for V and 6 bases for J; bases not matched to a gene: 9. Per the germline V gene, CDR1 is SGHRS and CDR2 is YFSETQ. The CDR3 DNA reads as TGCGCCAGCAGCGTGGCGGCTAGCGGGAGCCCCGGGGAGCTGTTTTTT. It yields the protein CASSVAASGSPGELFF.

The chain uses TRBV27 and TRBJ1-5, with D perhaps matching TRBD1 (6 bases). This CDR3 spans 13 amino acids. The germline V and J ends were trimmed by 7 bases and 5 bases, with 12 bases remaining between them. Germline V gene lookup returns CDR1 MNHEY and CDR2 SMNVEV (reference sequence). The CDR3 nucleotides read TGTGCCAGCAAACGGGACACCCATCAGCCCCAGCATTTT. Amino acid sequence: CASKRDTHQPQHF.

The V call is TRBV14, the J call TRBJ2-1; D not resolved. Trimming took 3 bases from V and 9 from J, leaving 9 bases between them. Germline CDR1 reads SGHDN; CDR2 reads FVKESK. The CDR3 contains 12 residues. CDR3 protein: CASSQSGIEQFF. CDR3 nucleotides: TGTGCCAGCAGCCAGTCCGGTATTGAGCAGTTCTTC.

The J gene is TRBJ2-7, the V gene TRBV11-2, with D perhaps TRBD1 (5 bases). Germline CDR1 and CDR2: SGHAT and FQNNGV. This CDR3 has 17 amino acids. Trimming stripped 5 bases from V and 2 bases from J, with 22 bases between. CDR3 in amino acids: CASSPQAGQGLAYEQYF. The CDR3 DNA reads TGTGCCAGCAGCCCCCAGGCCGGGCAGGGTTTAGCCTACGAGCAGTACTTC. Variable domain in full (rest from reference TRBV11-2 and TRBJ2-7): EAGVAQSPRYKIIEKRQSVAFWCNPISGHATLYWYQQILGQGPKLLIQFQNNGVVDDSQLPKDRFSAERLKGVDSTLKIQPAKLEDSAVYLCASSPQAGQGLAYEQYFGPGTRLTVT.

The rearrangement uses TRBV4-1 and TRBJ2-5; D remains ambiguous. V gave up 4 bases and J gave up 1 base, with 13 bases separating them. CDR1 and CDR2 (germline): MGHRA, YSYEKL. The CDR3 contains 15 residues. DNA for the CDR3: TGCGCCAGCAGCCCGGTTGTGCCTGCCCAAGAGACCCAGTACTTC. This gives the protein CASSPVVPAQETQYF.

The chain uses TRBV27 and TRBJ2-2; 10 bases align to TRBD1. The CDR3 runs 17 residues. From germline, CDR1 is MNHEY and CDR2 SMNVEV (reference sequence). Trimming at V came to 5 bases and at J to 4 bases, leaving 10 bases not matched to a gene. The CDR3 coding sequence is TGTGCCAGCAGTACCCCCGGGACAGGGGTGGGCACCGGGGAGCTGTTTTTT. Translation gives CASSTPGTGVGTGELFF.

This chain uses TRBV28 with TRBJ1-4; TRBD1 matches 7 bases. Germline lookup yields CDR1 MDHEN and CDR2 SYDVKM. CDR3 length: 18 residues. Trimming removed 6 bases from V and 1 base from J; junction bases left unmatched: 14. Written as DNA, the CDR3 is TGTGCCAGCAGCCACCCCTGGGGACAGACCAAAACTAATGAAAAACTGTTTTTT. Translation gives CASSHPWGQTKTNEKLFF.

The rearrangement links TRBV10-3 to TRBJ2-7; 9 bases line up with TRBD1. The V gene end was trimmed by 4 bases and the J gene end by 2 bases; junction bases not matched to a gene: 9. The CDR3 runs 16 residues. Germline V CDR1 and CDR2: ENHRY, SYGVKD. The CDR3, as DNA: TGTGCCATCAGTGGGGACAGGGCCCAACCTACCTACGAGCAGTACTTC. It codes for CAISGDRAQPTYEQYF.

The chain joins TRBV6-1 to TRBJ2-1; 9 bases are a match to TRBD2. Germline CDR1 reads MNHNS; CDR2 reads SASEGT. The ends lost 7 bases at V and 7 bases at J; junction bases unmatched: 5. This CDR3 spans 13 amino acids. CDR3 sequence reads: CASTKREVNEQFF. The CDR3 DNA sequence: TGTGCCAGCACGAAGCGGGAGGTTAATGAGCAGTTCTTC.